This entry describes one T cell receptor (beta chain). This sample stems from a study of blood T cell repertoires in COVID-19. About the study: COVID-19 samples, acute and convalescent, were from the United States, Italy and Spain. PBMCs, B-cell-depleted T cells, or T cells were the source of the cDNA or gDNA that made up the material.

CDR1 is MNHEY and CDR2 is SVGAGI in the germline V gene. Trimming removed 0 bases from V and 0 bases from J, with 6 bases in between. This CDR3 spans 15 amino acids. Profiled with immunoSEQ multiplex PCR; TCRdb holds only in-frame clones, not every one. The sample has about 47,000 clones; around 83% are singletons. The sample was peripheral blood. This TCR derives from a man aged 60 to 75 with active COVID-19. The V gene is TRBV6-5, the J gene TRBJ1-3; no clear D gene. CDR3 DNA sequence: TGTGCCAGCAGTTACTCCGGTATCTCTGGAAACACCATATATTTT. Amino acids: CASSYSGISGNTIYF.